The 29 T cell receptor beta chains presented below share a single source sample, sequenced in a study of blood T cell repertoires in COVID-19. The method was immunoSEQ multiplex PCR; TCRdb's version includes in-frame clones alone and lacks a portion of them. The sample lists 450,000 or so clones, roughly 87% occurring once. The sample was PBMCs or T cells enriched from blood (not recorded which). The source of these receptors is a man between 18 and 29 years old who had recovered from COVID-19.

The chain employs TRBV21-1 and TRBJ2-1; the D call TRBD2 from the table was never checked on the DNA. TRBV21-1 is classified as a pseudogene. The CDR3 runs 16 residues. In DNA form, the CDR3 reads TGTGCCAGCAGCAAGGGCCCCAGGCGGGTCTACAATGAGCAGTTCTTC. It encodes CASSKGPRRVYNEQFF.

The chain is built from TRBV7-3 and TRBJ2-7; TRBD2 aligns across 15 bases. This CDR3 contains 15 residues. Germline CDR1 is SGHTA and CDR2 is FQGTGA. V lost 5 bases, J lost 5 bases, and 4 bases stayed unmatched. The CDR3 nucleotides are TGTGCCAGCAGCGGACTAGCGGGGGGGCCCCACGAGCAGTACTTC. Protein sequence: CASSGLAGGPHEQYF.

CDR3 DNA: TGTGCCATCAGTGAAAGAAAAGCGGGAGCAAACGAGCAGTACTTC. Protein: CAISERKAGANEQYF. This sequence joins TRBV10-3 and TRBJ2-7; 8 bases line up with TRBD2. V was clipped by 3 bases and J by 5 bases; unmatched bases: 9. There are 15 residues in the CDR3. Germline assignment: CDR1 ENHRY and CDR2 SYGVKD.

This chain connects TRBV6-5 to TRBJ1-1; D may be TRBD1 (6 bases). V was cut by 5 bases and J by 1 base, with 14 bases left in between. Germline CDR1 and CDR2: MNHEY and SVGAGI. This CDR3 comprises 15 residues. The DNA for the CDR3 is TGTGCCAGCAGTATCTCTGGGACATCGAACACTGAAGCTTTCTTT. Translated, it gives CASSISGTSNTEAFF.

The chain recombines TRBV19 with TRBJ2-7; D is uncertain. Germline loops: CDR1 LNHDA, CDR2 SQIVND (reference sequence). V was shortened by 3 bases and J by 4 bases, with 13 bases between the two germline ends. The CDR3 spans 14 residues. DNA of the CDR3: TGTGCCAGTAGTATCAGTGCCTCTGCTTACGAGCAGTACTTC. It codes for CASSISASAYEQYF.

V is TRBV14 and J is TRBJ2-7, with D possibly matching TRBD1 (5 bases). This CDR3 spans 11 amino acids. Trimming removed 2 bases at V and 7 bases at J, with 6 bases between. The germline CDR1 and CDR2 sequences are SGHDN and FVKESK. In DNA, the CDR3 is TGTGCCAGCAGCCAATACAGGGAGCAGTACTTC. Amino acids: CASSQYREQYF.

The chain recombines TRBV5-6 with TRBJ1-1; D is uncertain. With 7 bases removed from V and 6 bases from J, the gap between germline ends came to 13 bases. The CDR3 covers 12 residues. The germline V gene encodes CDR1 SGHDT and CDR2 YYEEEE. The CDR3: CASCLAGSEAFF. The CDR3 nucleotides read TGTGCCAGCTGCCTCGCGGGCTCTGAAGCTTTCTTT.

The J gene is TRBJ2-2, the V gene TRBV7-3; the D gene is possibly TRBD2 (7 bases). Between the trimmed V and J ends, which lost 5 bases and 4 bases, there was a span of 11 bases. Germline V gene lookup returns CDR1 SGHTA and CDR2 FQGTGA. This CDR3 contains 14 residues. The CDR3 spells CASSPGGPTGELFF. CDR3 bases: TGTGCCAGCAGCCCCGGGGGGCCCACCGGGGAGCTGTTTTTT.

V is TRBV11-3 and J is TRBJ2-2; D gene ambiguous. Trimming took off 0 bases at V and 2 bases at J, with 7 bases between the two ends. The CDR3 is made up of 15 amino acids. Germline CDR1 and CDR2: SGHNT and YENEEA. Here the CDR3 DNA reads TGTGCCAGCAGCTTAGAGGTAGTAAACACCGGGGAGCTGTTTTTT. Its protein product is CASSLEVVNTGELFF.

The CDR3 spells CASSQSGVGNTIYF. CDR3 nucleotides: TGTGCCAGCAGCCAGAGCGGTGTGGGAAACACCATATATTTT. The chain carries TRBV3-1 (or the pseudogene TRBV3-2) and TRBJ1-3; no clear D gene. The CDR3 runs 14 residues. V lost 3 bases and J lost 4, with 10 bases in between. Per germline, CDR1 LGHDT and CDR2 YNNKEL (reference sequence).

The J gene is TRBJ1-1, the V gene TRBV4-2; D possibly corresponds to TRBD1 (6 bases). Trimming removed 4 bases from V and 3 bases from J, with 30 bases in between. The CDR3 is 20 amino acids. From germline, CDR1 is LGHNA and CDR2 YNFKEQ. The CDR3, as DNA: TGTGCCAGCAGCCTTAGCATCGGGTGGGGGCGTTCTCGGCGTGACACTGAAGCTTTCTTT. It translates to CASSLSIGWGRSRRDTEAFF.

DNA of the CDR3: TGCGCCAGCAGGAGAGAAAAACTGTTTTTT. It translates to CASRREKLFF. The chain recombines TRBV23-1 with TRBJ1-4; D is ambiguous. TRBV23-1 is recorded as an ORF, its role being uncertain. Deletions cut 6 bases from V and 8 bases from J, with 4 bases between. There are 10 residues in the CDR3.

This chain joins TRBV19 and TRBJ1-2; 8 bases are shared with TRBD1. V shed 3 bases, J shed 8 bases, and the junction held 8 bases outside the gene matches. CDR1 LNHDA and CDR2 SQIVND come from the germline V gene (reference sequence). The CDR3 loop spans 14 amino acids. CDR3 protein: CASSIMGQVRGYTF. The DNA of the CDR3 is TGTGCCAGTAGTATTATGGGACAGGTACGAGGCTACACCTTC.

This clone turned up a few times. The chain carries TRBV27 and TRBJ1-2, with a weak D call TRBD1 (6 bases). The ends were cut back, 3 bases at V and 2 bases at J, with 10 bases in the middle. From germline, CDR1 is MNHEY and CDR2 SMNVEV (reference sequence). The CDR3 is 14 amino acids. CDR3 in amino acids: CASSLKGGNYGYTF. As DNA, the CDR3 is TGTGCCAGCAGTTTGAAGGGGGGGAACTATGGCTACACCTTC.

The rearrangement uses TRBV10-3 and TRBJ1-5; TRBD1 is a possible D gene (5 bases). Germline loops: CDR1 ENHRY, CDR2 SYGVKD. This CDR3 is built from 16 residues. Trimming removed 4 bases at V and 7 bases at J, with 20 bases between. CDR3 coding DNA: TGTGCCATCAGTGTTTCGGCCGGACAATCCGGACAGCCCCAGCATTTT. It yields the protein CAISVSAGQSGQPQHF.

This clone has a single count. The rearrangement links TRBV19 to TRBJ1-6; TRBD1 is a possible D gene (6 bases). V lost 5 bases and J 9 bases, leaving 14 bases between the germline ends. Germline CDR1 is LNHDA and CDR2 is SQIVND (reference sequence). This CDR3 has 14 amino acids. CDR3 coding DNA: TGTGCCAGTAGTGGAATACAGGGTACTTCACCCCTCCACTTT. Translating it yields CASSGIQGTSPLHF.

In this sample, this clone turned up once. The J gene is TRBJ2-3, the V gene TRBV10-3; 14 bases are shared with TRBD2. CDR1 is ENHRY and CDR2 is SYGVKD in the germline V gene. The CDR3 is 17 amino acids. V shed 2 bases and J 7 bases; nucleotides not matched to a gene: 8. For the CDR3, the DNA is TGTGCCATCAGTGAGGGCCCGGGACTAGCGGGAGTTTATACGCAGTATTTT. It is translated as CAISEGPGLAGVYTQYF.

The chain employs TRBV13 and TRBJ2-5, with 9 bases that match TRBD2. The CDR3 is 16 amino acids. Germline loops: CDR1 PRHDT, CDR2 FYEKMQ (reference sequence). The J segment lost 2 bases and the V segment lost 2 bases, leaving 6 bases of the junction unmatched. CDR3 in DNA: TGTGCCAGCAGCTTACGGGCTAGCGGGAAGCAAGAGACCCAGTACTTC. It yields the protein CASSLRASGKQETQYF.

This clone was picked up one time. V and J are TRBV7-9 and TRBJ1-1; a weak D match, TRBD1 (6 bases). Looked up from germline, CDR1 is SEHNR and CDR2 is FQNEAQ (reference sequence). The CDR3 length is 11 residues. Trimming shortened V by 2 bases and J by 12 bases, and 10 bases separated the two germline ends. CDR3 amino acids: CASSLTGFPFF. The DNA for the CDR3 is TGTGCCAGCAGCTTAACAGGGTTCCCTTTCTTT.

The chain combines TRBV10-1 with TRBJ1-1, with D possibly being TRBD1 (5 bases). The CDR3 loop spans 15 amino acids. The V gene's germline CDR1 is WNHNN and CDR2 SYGVQD (reference sequence). V gave up 2 bases and J gave up 6 bases, with 16 bases separating them. CDR3 loop: CASSERGGVLAEAFF. The DNA for the CDR3 is TGCGCCAGCAGTGAGCGGGGGGGTGTGCTGGCTGAAGCTTTCTTT.

This clone has a single count. The chain uses TRBV9 and TRBJ2-2, with 9 bases identical to TRBD1. Germline CDR1 and CDR2: SGDLS and YYNGEE. CDR3 length: 14 residues. With V trimmed by 3 bases and J by 4 bases, 1 base remained unmatched. This chain's CDR3 is CASSAGQGTGELFF. In DNA form, the CDR3 reads TGTGCCAGCAGCGCGGGACAGGGCACCGGGGAGCTGTTTTTT.

This chain joins TRBV7-9 and TRBJ1-5; D ambiguous. The CDR3 length is 17 residues. V gave up 3 bases and J gave up 3 bases, with 18 bases separating them. Germline loops: CDR1 SEHNR, CDR2 FQNEAQ (reference sequence). CDR3 bases: TGTGCCAGCAGCTTTGGGTTCGGAGTGGAAGACAATCAGCCCCAGCATTTT. It is translated as CASSFGFGVEDNQPQHF.

J is TRBJ2-2 and V is TRBV29-1; possibly TRBD2 for D (5 bases). V lost 6 bases, J lost 3 bases, and 8 bases lay in between. The CDR3 length is 12 residues. The V gene's germline CDR1 is SQVTM and CDR2 ANQGSEA. The CDR3 here is CSVPGYTGELFF. In nucleotides, the CDR3 is TGCAGCGTACCGGGATACACCGGGGAGCTGTTTTTT.

The V call is TRBV29-1, the J call TRBJ2-7, with D possibly being TRBD2 (6 bases). The CDR3 runs 14 residues. Germline CDR1 SQVTM, CDR2 ANQGSEA. Trimming pared 4 bases from V and 2 bases from J, leaving 15 bases between. The CDR3 region is CSVVPAGPAYEQYF. The CDR3 nucleotides are TGCAGCGTTGTTCCCGCGGGGCCGGCCTACGAGCAGTACTTC.

The chain couples TRBV5-8 to TRBJ2-1, with TRBD2 matching over 8 bases. The CDR3 is 15 residues long. Germline V CDR1 and CDR2: SGHTS, YDEGEE. J gave up 0 bases and V 5 bases, and 4 bases lay outside the gene matches. CDR3 sequence (DNA): TGTGCCAGCAGTTTAGCGGGGAGCTCCTACAATGAGCAGTTCTTC. Residues: CASSLAGSSYNEQFF.

V gene TRBV6-5 combines with J gene TRBJ2-6; D not certain. The CDR3 is 16 residues long. Germline V gene lookup returns CDR1 MNHEY and CDR2 SVGAGI. Trimming cost V 2 bases and J 2 bases, with 10 bases left between them. The CDR3 spells CASSYGPEPGANVLTF. The CDR3 bases are TGTGCCAGCAGTTACGGGCCCGAACCTGGGGCCAACGTCCTGACTTTC.

V and J are TRBV27 and TRBJ1-4; D is unclear. Trimming removed 5 bases at V and 0 bases at J, with 7 bases between. The CDR3 length is 14 residues. Germline CDR1 reads MNHEY; CDR2 reads SMNVEV (reference sequence). The CDR3 DNA follows: TGTGCCAGCAGTCCTTATGCAACTAATGAAAAACTGTTTTTT. It encodes CASSPYATNEKLFF.

The chain is built from TRBV5-1 and TRBJ1-2; no clear D gene. Germline CDR1 SGHRS, CDR2 YFSETQ. V was shortened by 4 bases and J by 7 bases, with 14 bases between the two germline ends. The CDR3 spans 13 residues. The CDR3 region is CASSPSSGIGYTF. The CDR3 nucleotides read TGCGCCAGCAGCCCGAGTTCCGGGATTGGCTACACCTTC.

J is TRBJ1-2 and V is TRBV6-5, with a possible D match to TRBD1 (6 bases). The V gene lost 6 bases and the J gene lost 8 bases, with 22 bases spanning the gap. Per the germline V gene, CDR1 is MNHEY and CDR2 is SVGAGI. The CDR3 spans 15 residues. The CDR3 is CASRGTTYRGLGYTF. The CDR3 DNA is TGTGCCAGCAGGGGGACAACCTACCGTGGATTGGGCTACACCTTC.